The rows below give T cell receptor beta chains drawn from one sample of a study of shared clonotypes between healthy human individuals. Some clones are missing from TCRdb's copy, which holds only in-frame ones; the method was immunoSEQ multiplex PCR. The sample records roughly 400,000 clones, roughly 96% being singletons. Sequenced input: memory CD8+ T cells sorted from blood. These receptors all stem from a man in his thirties or forties in good health. Both conserved end residues are part of each CDR3. The D gene is left open where the match is weak. For some rows the clone size is stated as once, few or many, or as a class when expanded; others skip it.

d_gene	abundance	len	v_gene	j_gene	CDR3nt	CDR3aa
.	.	14	TRBV5-1	TRBJ2-3	TGCGCCAGCAGCTCCAGGGAGTGGACAGATACGCAGTATTTT	CASSSREWTDTQYF
TRBD2	.	13	TRBV2	TRBJ2-1	TGTGCCCCGGGGACTAGCTCCTACAATGAGCAGTTCTTC	CAPGTSSYNEQFF
.	.	15	TRBV28	TRBJ2-5	TGTGCCAGCAGTTTCTGGCAGAGCCTCCAAGAGACCCAGTACTTC	CASSFWQSLQETQYF
.	.	17	TRBV5-1	TRBJ2-2	TGCGCCAGCACTCGCGCCAGCGGCCAAACTATCACCGGGGAGCTGTTTTTT	CASTRASGQTITGELFF
.	.	12	TRBV9	TRBJ1-2	TGTGCCAGCAGCGCCCGGACAGACGGCTACACCTTC	CASSARTDGYTF
.	.	18	TRBV28	TRBJ2-7	TGTGCCAGCACCTACTCCCACGCGGGCAGGATACGAAACTACGAGCAGTACTTC	CASTYSHAGRIRNYEQYF
TRBD2	.	19	TRBV29-1	TRBJ2-2	TGCAGCGTTCTGCCCGGGACTAGCGGGAGTTGGGTGAACACCGGGGAGCTGTTTTTT	CSVLPGTSGSWVNTGELFF
.	.	16	TRBV6-5	TRBJ2-1	TGTGCCAGCAGTTTCATTCAAGCGGGCTCCTACAATGAGCAGTTCTTC	CASSFIQAGSYNEQFF
TRBD1	.	16	TRBV7-8	TRBJ2-3	TGTGCCAGCAGCTTAGCCAGGGGGCGCGGGGCAGATACGCAGTATTTT	CASSLARGRGADTQYF
.	.	12	TRBV9	TRBJ2-7	TGTGCCAGCAGCGCTGACACGTACGAGCAGTACTTC	CASSADTYEQYF
.	.	18	TRBV11-2	TRBJ1-4	TGTGCCAGCACCCTCTCCGGGGGCCGGATTCCACCCAATGAAAAACTGTTTTTT	CASTLSGGRIPPNEKLFF
.	.	13	TRBV7-9	TRBJ2-3	TGTGCCAGCAGCTATCCTAACACAGATACGCAGTATTTT	CASSYPNTDTQYF
.	.	13	TRBV10-3	TRBJ2-2	TGTGCCATCAGTGAAGAGCTTAATGGGGAGCTGTTTTTT	CAISEELNGELFF
.	once	16	TRBV5-6	TRBJ1-1	TGTGCCAGCAGCTCCGACCGGTGGGGACAGAACACTGAAGCTTTCTTT	CASSSDRWGQNTEAFF
TRBD1	.	16	TRBV4-2	TRBJ2-3	TGTGCCAGCAGCCAAGAGGGGCAGGGGGCTCCAGATACGCAGTATTTT	CASSQEGQGAPDTQYF
.	.	17	TRBV18	TRBJ2-6	TGTGCCAGCTCACCTATAGCGGAGCACTCTGGGGCCAACGTCCTGACTTTC	CASSPIAEHSGANVLTF
TRBD1	.	15	TRBV30	TRBJ1-2	TGTGCCTGGAGTGCGACAGGGGGCGCCTTTTATGGCTACACCTTC	CAWSATGGAFYGYTF
TRBD1	.	16	TRBV5-1	TRBJ2-2	TGCGCCAGCAGTCCCGGGACAGGGGGCAACACCGGGGAGCTGTTTTTT	CASSPGTGGNTGELFF
.	once	10	TRBV20-1	TRBJ2-7	TGCAGTGCGCTAGCGTCCGAGCAGTACTTC	CSALASEQYF
.	.	14	TRBV6-5	TRBJ1-6	TGTGCCAGCAGTCGCTTCGGGGTGGATTCACCCCTCCACTTT	CASSRFGVDSPLHF
.	once	16	TRBV18	TRBJ2-7	TGTGCCAGCTCACCCCGGTTGGTAACAACGACCTACGAGCAGTACTTC	CASSPRLVTTTYEQYF
.	.	14	TRBV11-2	TRBJ2-3	TGTGCCAGCAGCCCGGGACGCGGGACAGATACGCAGTATTTT	CASSPGRGTDTQYF
.	.	17	TRBV4-2	TRBJ2-5	TGTGCCAGCAGCCAAGCCCCTCTAAGTCAAGGGGAAGAGACCCAGTACTTC	CASSQAPLSQGEETQYF
.	.	14	TRBV7-6	TRBJ2-5	TGTGCCAGCCAAGTGGTCAGCACCCAAGAGACCCAGTACTTC	CASQVVSTQETQYF
.	.	13	TRBV7-3	TRBJ1-1	TGTGCCAGCAGCTTGGACTTGAACACTGAAGCTTTCTTT	CASSLDLNTEAFF
.	.	19	TRBV28	TRBJ2-7	TGTGCCAGCAGTTTGTTTAGGGCGGGTCCACAGGACTTCTCCTACGAGCAGTACTTC	CASSLFRAGPQDFSYEQYF
TRBD2	.	17	TRBV6-1	TRBJ2-3	TGTGCCAGCAGTGTGGGGGGGACTAGCGGGAGACGGGATACGCAGTATTTT	CASSVGGTSGRRDTQYF
.	.	13	TRBV11-3	TRBJ2-3	TGTGCCAGCAGCTTACGAGGCACAGATACGCAGTATTTT	CASSLRGTDTQYF
.	once	15	TRBV5-4	TRBJ1-1	TGTGCCAGCAGCCCTCCACAGGGTTTAAACACTGAAGCTTTCTTT	CASSPPQGLNTEAFF
.	.	14	TRBV7-2	TRBJ2-3	TGTGCCAGCAGCTTAAGGGACCCCACAGATACGCAGTATTTT	CASSLRDPTDTQYF
.	.	16	TRBV21-1	TRBJ2-1	TGTGCCAGCAGCAAGGGACTAGCGGGAACCGGCAATGAGCAGTTCTTC	CASSKGLAGTGNEQFF
.	.	15	TRBV5-6	TRBJ1-1	TGTGCCAGCAGCGCCTCACGGATGTTGAACACTGAAGCTTTCTTT	CASSASRMLNTEAFF
.	.	15	TRBV4-1	TRBJ2-2	TGCGCCAGCAGCCGAGGCCCAGGAAGGGCCGGGGAGCTGTTTTTT	CASSRGPGRAGELFF
.	.	15	TRBV27	TRBJ1-1	TGTGCCAGCAGCCCCGCCGGGACACTGAACACTGAAGCTTTCTTT	CASSPAGTLNTEAFF
TRBD2	.	16	TRBV28	TRBJ2-7	TGTGCCAGCACTTGGGCGACTAGCGGGAGCTCCTACGAGCAGTACTTC	CASTWATSGSSYEQYF
.	.	15	TRBV5-1	TRBJ2-3	TGCGCCAGCAGCTTGGCAGGCAGGGGTGCAGATACGCAGTATTTT	CASSLAGRGADTQYF
.	.	14	TRBV2	TRBJ1-3	TGTGCCAGCAGTGAAGGAAACTCTGGAAACACCATATATTTT	CASSEGNSGNTIYF
.	.	15	TRBV6-5	TRBJ2-7	TGTGCCAGCAGCTCAGGCCCCGGTCCTCTCTACGAGCAGTACTTC	CASSSGPGPLYEQYF
.	.	13	TRBV4-1	TRBJ2-7	TGCGCCAGCAGCCAAGACGACAGTCGGGAGCAGTACTTC	CASSQDDSREQYF